This T cell receptor (beta chain) comes out of a study of cytomegalovirus exposure and HLA in healthy donors. Clones were sequenced by immunoSEQ multiplex PCR, and TCRdb holds only the in-frame ones, with some missing. The sample has tens of thousands of clones, about 93% seen once; the top ten hold roughly 2.1%. The CDR3 totals 14 residues. CDR1 is SQVTM, CDR2 ANQGSEA, per germline. The V end was cut by 3 bases, the J end by 2 bases, with 11 bases between. This chain uses TRBV29-1 with TRBJ2-1, with a weak D call TRBD2 (6 bases). What was sequenced was PBMCs. This clonotype was sampled from a woman younger than 35 in good health and CMV-seronegative. CDR3 protein: CSVEGSGAYNEQFF. CDR3 bases: TGCAGCGTTGAGGGTAGCGGCGCCTACAATGAGCAGTTCTTC.